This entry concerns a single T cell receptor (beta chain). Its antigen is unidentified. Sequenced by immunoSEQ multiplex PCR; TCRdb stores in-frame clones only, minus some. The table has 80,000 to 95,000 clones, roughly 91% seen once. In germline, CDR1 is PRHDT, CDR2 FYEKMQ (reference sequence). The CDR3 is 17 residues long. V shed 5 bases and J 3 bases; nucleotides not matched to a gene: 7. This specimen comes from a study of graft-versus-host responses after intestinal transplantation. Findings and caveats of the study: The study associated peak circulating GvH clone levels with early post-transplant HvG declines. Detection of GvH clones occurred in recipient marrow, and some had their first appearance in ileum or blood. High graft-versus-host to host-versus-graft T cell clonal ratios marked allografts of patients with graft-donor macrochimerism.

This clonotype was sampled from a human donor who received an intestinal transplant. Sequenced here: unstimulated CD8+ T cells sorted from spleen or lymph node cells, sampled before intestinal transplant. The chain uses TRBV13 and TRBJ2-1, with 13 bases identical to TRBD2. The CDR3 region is CASSLSTSGGFYNEQFF. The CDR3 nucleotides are TGTGCCAGCAGCCTATCGACTAGCGGGGGGTTCTACAATGAGCAGTTCTTC.